These T cell receptor beta chains were read from a single sample in a study of patients and donors after allogeneic stem cell transplantation. TCRdb redid the calling of the RT-PCR reads with MiXCR, one entry per CDR3 protein. The sample has about 40,000 distinct CDR3 sequences, 25% to 35% seen once. The source material was blood, either unsorted or a sorted T cell fraction (not recorded which). All receptors come from a human donor who was either an allogeneic HSCT recipient or a stem cell or donor lymphocyte infusion donor (not recorded which). It is not recorded whose cells these are; they may come from a transplant donor. Each CDR3 is given with its conserved first and last residue. The order of the fields is CDR3 protein, CDR3 DNA, D gene, clone size, V gene, CDR3 length, J gene. The D gene is left open where the match is weak. Rows may omit the clone size; those that give it use once, few, many or a size class.

CDR3aa: CASSLDLSRSYNEQFF; CDR3nt: TGTGCCAGCAGCTTAGATCTTTCCCGCTCCTACAATGAGCAGTTCTTC; d_gene: NA; abundance: NA; v_gene: TRBV7-9; len: 16; j_gene: TRBJ2-1
CDR3aa: CSARQGTETQYF; CDR3nt: TGCAGCGCCAGACAGGGGACGGAGACCCAGTACTTC; d_gene: TRBD1; abundance: NA; v_gene: TRBV29-1; len: 12; j_gene: TRBJ2-5
CDR3aa: CASSVNRNTGELFF; CDR3nt: TGTGCCAGTAGTGTAAATAGGAACACCGGGGAGCTGTTTTTT; d_gene: NA; abundance: few; v_gene: TRBV19; len: 14; j_gene: TRBJ2-2
CDR3aa: CASSLAGTSAVSQYF; CDR3nt: TGTGCCAGCAGCTTAGCCGGGACTAGCGCCGTATCGCAGTATTTT; d_gene: TRBD2; abundance: NA; v_gene: TRBV7-2; len: 15; j_gene: TRBJ2-3
CDR3aa: CASSLARGSSNQPQHF; CDR3nt: TGTGCCAGCTCACTAGCCAGGGGGTCCAGTAATCAGCCCCAGCATTTT; d_gene: TRBD1; abundance: NA; v_gene: TRBV18; len: 16; j_gene: TRBJ1-5
CDR3aa: CASSQRGDTEAFF; CDR3nt: TGTGCCAGCAGCCAAAGGGGGGACACTGAAGCTTTCTTT; d_gene: NA; abundance: NA; v_gene: TRBV4-2; len: 13; j_gene: TRBJ1-1
CDR3aa: CASSLAAAFF; CDR3nt: TGTGCCAGCAGTTTGGCTGCAGCTTTCTTT; d_gene: NA; abundance: NA; v_gene: TRBV12-3/TRBV12-4; len: 10; j_gene: TRBJ1-1
CDR3aa: CASSQDWGALNEQFF; CDR3nt: TGCGCCAGCAGCCAAGATTGGGGGGCGCTAAATGAGCAGTTCTTC; d_gene: NA; abundance: NA; v_gene: TRBV4-3; len: 15; j_gene: TRBJ2-1
CDR3aa: CASSLGSGYAREQFF; CDR3nt: TGTGCCAGCAGTTTAGGGAGCGGCTACGCTAGGGAGCAGTTCTTC; d_gene: NA; abundance: NA; v_gene: TRBV12-3/TRBV12-4; len: 15; j_gene: TRBJ2-1
CDR3aa: CASSLTYEQYF; CDR3nt: TGTGCCAGCAGTCTTACCTACGAGCAGTACTTC; d_gene: NA; abundance: NA; v_gene: TRBV6-2/TRBV6-3; len: 11; j_gene: TRBJ2-7
CDR3aa: CASSPRQGDTKNIQYF; CDR3nt: TGTGCCAGCAGTCCACGACAGGGGGACACTAAAAACATTCAGTACTTC; d_gene: TRBD1; abundance: few; v_gene: TRBV28; len: 16; j_gene: TRBJ2-4
CDR3aa: CASSQRGYDEQYF; CDR3nt: TGTGCCAGCAGCCAAAGGGGGTACGACGAGCAGTACTTC; d_gene: NA; abundance: NA; v_gene: TRBV7-9; len: 13; j_gene: TRBJ2-7
CDR3aa: CSASGLAGFEQFF; CDR3nt: TGCAGTGCTAGCGGACTAGCGGGATTTGAGCAGTTCTTC; d_gene: TRBD2; abundance: NA; v_gene: TRBV20-1; len: 13; j_gene: TRBJ2-1
CDR3aa: CASSWGQAPDTQYF; CDR3nt: TGTGCCAGCAGTTGGGGACAGGCCCCAGATACGCAGTATTTT; d_gene: TRBD1; abundance: NA; v_gene: TRBV6-2/TRBV6-3; len: 14; j_gene: TRBJ2-3
CDR3aa: CASSQVYEQYF; CDR3nt: TGTGCCAGCAGCCAAGTCTACGAGCAGTACTTC; d_gene: NA; abundance: few; v_gene: TRBV3-1; len: 11; j_gene: TRBJ2-7
CDR3aa: CASSYRGGWEKLFF; CDR3nt: TGTGCCAGCAGTTACCGCGGCGGGTGGGAAAAACTGTTTTTT; d_gene: NA; abundance: NA; v_gene: TRBV6-5; len: 14; j_gene: TRBJ1-4
CDR3aa: CASSPRDRFGYTF; CDR3nt: TGTGCCAGCAGCCCCCGGGACAGATTTGGCTACACCTTC; d_gene: TRBD1; abundance: NA; v_gene: TRBV13; len: 13; j_gene: TRBJ1-2
CDR3aa: CSVEAPHVTSGTLAKNIQYF; CDR3nt: TGCAGCGTTGAAGCCCCCCACGTGACTAGCGGAACCTTAGCCAAAAACATTCAGTACTTC; d_gene: TRBD2; abundance: NA; v_gene: TRBV29-1; len: 20; j_gene: TRBJ2-4
CDR3aa: CSGGQGTETQYF; CDR3nt: TGCAGCGGAGGACAGGGGACAGAGACCCAGTACTTC; d_gene: TRBD1; abundance: NA; v_gene: TRBV29-1; len: 12; j_gene: TRBJ2-5
CDR3aa: CASLSPEYGYTF; CDR3nt: TGTGCCAGCCTATCCCCCGAGTATGGCTACACCTTC; d_gene: NA; abundance: many; v_gene: TRBV25-1; len: 12; j_gene: TRBJ1-2
CDR3aa: CASSNPSGSNEQFF; CDR3nt: TGTGCCAGCAGCAACCCTAGCGGGAGTAATGAGCAGTTCTTC; d_gene: TRBD2; abundance: NA; v_gene: TRBV7-3; len: 14; j_gene: TRBJ2-1
CDR3aa: CASSTTRGTQYF; CDR3nt: TGTGCCAGCAGCACCACTAGGGGTACGCAGTATTTT; d_gene: NA; abundance: NA; v_gene: TRBV6-2/TRBV6-3; len: 12; j_gene: TRBJ2-3
CDR3aa: CSVDGERGGHTDTQYF; CDR3nt: TGCAGCGTTGATGGAGAGCGGGGTGGCCACACAGATACGCAGTATTTT; d_gene: TRBD2; abundance: few; v_gene: TRBV29-1; len: 16; j_gene: TRBJ2-3
CDR3aa: CSPRTESFYGYTF; CDR3nt: TGCAGTCCAAGGACCGAATCCTTTTATGGCTACACCTTC; d_gene: NA; abundance: many; v_gene: TRBV20-1; len: 13; j_gene: TRBJ1-2
CDR3aa: CASSLGDIVAEAFF; CDR3nt: TGTGCCAGCAGCTTAGGGGACATAGTCGCTGAAGCTTTCTTT; d_gene: NA; abundance: few; v_gene: TRBV7-2; len: 14; j_gene: TRBJ1-1
CDR3aa: CSAREGPNTEAFF; CDR3nt: TGCAGTGCTAGAGAGGGGCCGAACACTGAAGCTTTCTTT; d_gene: NA; abundance: many; v_gene: TRBV20-1; len: 13; j_gene: TRBJ1-1
CDR3aa: CASSLRREPNNEQFF; CDR3nt: TGTGCCAGCAGCTTAAGGCGGGAGCCCAACAATGAGCAGTTCTTC; d_gene: TRBD2; abundance: NA; v_gene: TRBV7-2; len: 15; j_gene: TRBJ2-1
CDR3aa: CASRFEGFAPYEQYF; CDR3nt: TGTGCCAGCAGGTTCGAAGGGTTTGCCCCCTACGAGCAGTACTTC; d_gene: NA; abundance: NA; v_gene: TRBV27; len: 15; j_gene: TRBJ2-7